This is a list of T cell receptor beta chains from one sample in a study of low-dose radiotherapy and immunotherapy resistance in tumors. One entry per CDR3 protein, called by TCRdb with MiXCR from the reads. The repertoire includes tens of thousands of distinct CDR3 sequences, roughly 12% of them detected once, and about 6% sits in the top ten. The sequences come from PBMCs, collected before treatment. These TCRs come from a female donor with ovarian cancer. Each CDR3 is given with its conserved first and last residue. D genes are given only for firm matches. Rows may omit the clone size; those that give it use once, few, many or a size class.

CDR3,DNA,J,size,D,V
CASSWAPQGATEAFF,TGCGCCAGCAGCTGGGCCCCACAGGGGGCAACTGAAGCTTTCTTT,TRBJ1-1,many,TRBD1,TRBV5-1
CASSLGDRGASETQYF,TGCGCCAGCAGCTTGGGGGACAGGGGGGCGTCGGAGACCCAGTACTTC,TRBJ2-5,many,TRBD1,TRBV5-1
CASRSGREAFF,TGTGCCAGCCGGAGCGGCAGAGAAGCTTTCTTT,TRBJ1-1,once,-,TRBV12-3/TRBV12-4
CASSPDTSGRSHEQFF,TGTGCCAGCTCACCAGATACTAGCGGGAGGTCCCATGAGCAGTTCTTC,TRBJ2-1,many,TRBD2,TRBV18
CASNTRGLGNQPQHF,TGTGCCAGCAACACCAGGGGTTTGGGGAATCAGCCCCAGCATTTT,TRBJ1-5,many,-,TRBV6-2/TRBV6-3
CASSQGGDTEAFF,TGTGCCAGCAGCCAGGGAGGTGACACTGAAGCTTTCTTT,TRBJ1-1,many,-,TRBV3-1
CASSTPTLRDRGVETQYF,TGTGCCAGCAGCACCCCTACCCTCCGGGACAGGGGAGTAGAGACCCAGTACTTC,TRBJ2-5,many,TRBD1,TRBV28
CASSGRGGPSTDTQYF,TGTGCCAGTAGTGGGCGGGGGGGCCCTAGCACAGATACGCAGTATTTT,TRBJ2-3,many,TRBD2,TRBV19
CSARDPQRSDTQYF,TGCAGTGCTAGAGATCCCCAGAGATCGGATACGCAGTATTTT,TRBJ2-3,many,-,TRBV20-1
CSGVAGNVIQDTQYF,TGCAGCGGGGTAGCGGGCAACGTAATTCAAGATACGCAGTATTTT,TRBJ2-3,-,TRBD2,TRBV29-1
CASTDGAGASAYEQYF,TGTGCCAGCACAGATGGGGCGGGAGCTTCCGCCTACGAGCAGTACTTC,TRBJ2-7,many,TRBD2,TRBV3-1
CASSYLQGNTEAFF,TGTGCCAGCAGTTACCTCCAGGGAAACACTGAAGCTTTCTTT,TRBJ1-1,many,-,TRBV6-6
CATSDGGPGANVLTF,TGTGCCACCAGTGATGGGGGGCCCGGGGCCAACGTCCTGACTTTC,TRBJ2-6,many,-,TRBV24-1
CASSTVTGLVNTEAFF,TGTGCCAGCAGCACGGTGACAGGGCTGGTGAACACTGAAGCTTTCTTT,TRBJ1-1,many,TRBD1,TRBV7-2
CASSLALRGGRVEETQYF,TGTGCCAGCAGTTTAGCGCTAAGGGGCGGGAGGGTTGAAGAGACCCAGTACTTC,TRBJ2-5,many,TRBD2,TRBV12-3/TRBV12-4
CASSAGGGPLHF,TGTGCCAGCAGTGCCGGAGGGGGACCCCTCCACTTT,TRBJ1-6,many,-,TRBV12-3/TRBV12-4
CASSSYRTASNSPLHF,TGTGCCAGCAGCTCCTACCGGACAGCCTCTAATTCACCCCTCCACTTT,TRBJ1-6,many,-,TRBV5-6
CAIRGQGPRNTIYF,TGTGCCATCAGGGGACAGGGTCCTCGAAACACCATATATTTT,TRBJ1-3,many,TRBD1,TRBV10-3
CASSIGRGDEQYF,TGTGCCAGCAGCATCGGACGCGGAGACGAGCAGTACTTC,TRBJ2-7,few,-,TRBV5-6
CASSLGGPKGPDTQYF,TGTGCCAGCAGCCTCGGGGGTCCTAAGGGTCCAGATACGCAGTATTTT,TRBJ2-3,few,-,TRBV5-4
CASSLGIAGATDTQYF,TGTGCCAGCAGCTTAGGAATAGCGGGGGCGACAGATACGCAGTATTTT,TRBJ2-3,many,TRBD2,TRBV7-9
CASSQGGKSSYEQYF,TGTGCCAGCAGCCAAGGTGGAAAAAGCTCCTACGAGCAGTACTTC,TRBJ2-7,many,-,TRBV14
CASSTDRVNTEAFF,TGTGCCAGCAGTACAGACAGGGTGAACACTGAAGCTTTCTTT,TRBJ1-1,many,TRBD1,TRBV27
CASSLDRDSYNSPLHF,TGTGCCAGCAGCCTCGACAGGGACTCCTATAATTCACCCCTCCACTTT,TRBJ1-6,many,TRBD1,TRBV3-1
CASSLAAGSHYEQYF,TGCGCCAGCAGCTTGGCGGCTGGGAGCCACTACGAGCAGTACTTC,TRBJ2-7,many,-,TRBV5-1
CASSLGRGEEQFF,TGTGCCAGCAGCTTAGGCAGGGGAGAGGAGCAGTTCTTC,TRBJ2-1,-,-,TRBV11-2
CASRNRGYTEAFF,TGTGCCAGCAGGAACAGGGGGTACACTGAAGCTTTCTTT,TRBJ1-1,many,TRBD1,TRBV6-2/TRBV6-3
CSAWTVNYGYTF,TGCAGCGCTTGGACAGTTAACTATGGCTACACCTTC,TRBJ1-2,many,-,TRBV20-1
CASRNRAGNIQYF,TGTGCCAGCAGGAATAGGGCTGGAAACATTCAGTACTTC,TRBJ2-4,many,-,TRBV6-5
CAIKGQGRNQPQHF,TGTGCCATCAAAGGACAGGGTCGCAATCAGCCCCAGCATTTT,TRBJ1-5,many,TRBD1,TRBV10-3
CASSLDAVQVGTEAFF,TGTGCCAGCAGCTTGGATGCAGTACAAGTGGGCACTGAAGCTTTCTTT,TRBJ1-1,many,-,TRBV5-6
CASSPSGSWQFF,TGTGCCAGTAGTCCTAGCGGGAGTTGGCAGTTCTTC,TRBJ2-1,many,TRBD2,TRBV19
CASSKVSGLSYEQYF,TGTGCCAGCAGTAAAGTTAGCGGGTTATCCTACGAGCAGTACTTC,TRBJ2-7,many,TRBD2,TRBV27
CASSATLGAGANVLTF,TGTGCCAGCAGCGCCACCCTGGGAGCTGGGGCCAACGTCCTGACTTTC,TRBJ2-6,many,-,TRBV9
CASSPLGLAGPGEFF,TGTGCCAGCAGTCCCCTGGGACTAGCGGGACCTGGAGAGTTCTTC,TRBJ2-1,-,TRBD2,TRBV2
CASARTGGNTDTQYF,TGTGCCAGCGCCCGGACAGGGGGTAACACAGATACGCAGTATTTT,TRBJ2-3,many,TRBD1,TRBV27
CASRGTSGNTGELFF,TGTGCCAGCAGAGGGACTAGCGGGAACACCGGGGAGCTGTTTTTT,TRBJ2-2,many,TRBD2,TRBV12-3/TRBV12-4
CASSLAVGPYEQYF,TGTGCCAGCAGTTTAGCGGTGGGCCCCTACGAGCAGTACTTC,TRBJ2-7,many,-,TRBV28
CASRHTGREENQPQHF,TGCGCCAGCAGGCATACCGGGAGGGAGGAAAATCAGCCCCAGCATTTT,TRBJ1-5,once,-,TRBV23-1
CASRTRVFQETQYF,TGCGCCAGCAGAACCAGGGTCTTCCAAGAGACCCAGTACTTC,TRBJ2-5,few,-,TRBV5-1
CAISESEAGAYEQYF,TGTGCCATCAGTGAGTCAGAGGCGGGAGCCTACGAGCAGTACTTC,TRBJ2-7,many,TRBD2,TRBV10-3
CSASPGQYQETQYF,TGCAGTGCTAGCCCCGGACAGTACCAAGAGACCCAGTACTTC,TRBJ2-5,many,-,TRBV20-1
CASSFRLQYTGELFF,TGTGCCAGCAGTTTTCGACTTCAGTACACCGGGGAGCTGTTTTTT,TRBJ2-2,many,-,TRBV12-3/TRBV12-4